The 6 T cell receptor beta chains listed next were all sequenced from one sample in a study of blood T cell repertoires in COVID-19. TCRdb's table, derived via immunoSEQ multiplex PCR, lists solely in-frame clones and lacks some. This sample yields 160,000 or so clones, of which around 80% are seen a single time; 9.8% belongs to the top ten. Input material: peripheral blood. Every receptor here comes from a woman between 50 and 59 years old with acute or convalescent COVID-19.

This clone was observed a handful of times. The CDR3 DNA reads as TGTGCCAGCAGCTTATTCACAGAGTCCGGCGGGGAGCTGTTTTTT. Encoded protein: CASSLFTESGGELFF. J is TRBJ2-2 and V is TRBV7-6; D unclear. V lost 2 bases and J 7 bases, leaving 14 bases between the germline ends. CDR1 is SGHVS, CDR2 FNYEAQ, per germline. This CDR3 contains 15 residues.

This clone showed up just once. The chain employs TRBV12-3 or TRBV12-4 and TRBJ1-2, with D tentatively TRBD1 (5 bases). V was cut by 1 base and J by 10 bases, with 7 bases left in between. There are 11 residues in the CDR3. The CDR3 spells CASSLGRDYTF. DNA of the CDR3: TGTGCCAGCAGTTTAGGCAGGGACTACACCTTC.

The V and J genes are TRBV3-1 (or the pseudogene TRBV3-2) and TRBJ1-5; D might be TRBD1 (5 bases). Germline CDR1 LGHDT, CDR2 YNNKEL (reference sequence). V was cut by 3 bases and J by 6 bases, with 15 bases left in between. This CDR3 region has 15 residues. The CDR3 DNA is TGTGCCAGCAGCCAGGGGCCAACACGGCGTCAGCCCCAGCATTTT. This sequence encodes CASSQGPTRRQPQHF.

The V and J genes are TRBV6-5 and TRBJ1-6; D is perhaps TRBD1 (6 bases). The CDR3 consists of 12 residues. Germline V gives CDR1 MNHEY, CDR2 SVGAGI. Trimming pared 2 bases from V and 16 bases from J, leaving 12 bases between. CDR3 in amino acids: CASSYDSQGLHF. Written as DNA, the CDR3 is TGTGCCAGCAGTTACGATTCACAGGGTCTCCACTTT.

The J gene is TRBJ2-7, the V gene TRBV9, with 12 bases matching TRBD1. J gave up 2 bases and V 3 bases, and 3 bases lay outside the gene matches. The CDR3 length is 15 residues. CDR1 is SGDLS and CDR2 is YYNGEE in the germline V gene. CDR3 in amino acids: CASSDGTGGPYEQYF. The CDR3 DNA follows: TGTGCCAGCAGCGACGGGACAGGGGGCCCCTACGAGCAGTACTTC. The variable domain in full, completed from reference TRBV9 and TRBJ2-7, reads DSGVTQTPKHLITATGQRVTLRCSPRSGDLSVYWYQQSLDQGLQFLIQYYNGEERAKGNILERFSAQQFPDLHSELNLSSLELGDSALYFCASSDGTGGPYEQYFGPGTRLTVT.

The V gene is TRBV6-5, the J gene TRBJ1-2; D possibly corresponds to TRBD1 (6 bases). CDR1 and CDR2 (germline): MNHEY, SVGAGI. V shed 6 bases and J shed 5 bases, with 10 bases lying between them. This CDR3 contains 12 residues. In nucleotides, the CDR3 is TGTGCCAGCAGCAGGACAGTTTATGGCTACACCTTC. Amino acids: CASSRTVYGYTF.